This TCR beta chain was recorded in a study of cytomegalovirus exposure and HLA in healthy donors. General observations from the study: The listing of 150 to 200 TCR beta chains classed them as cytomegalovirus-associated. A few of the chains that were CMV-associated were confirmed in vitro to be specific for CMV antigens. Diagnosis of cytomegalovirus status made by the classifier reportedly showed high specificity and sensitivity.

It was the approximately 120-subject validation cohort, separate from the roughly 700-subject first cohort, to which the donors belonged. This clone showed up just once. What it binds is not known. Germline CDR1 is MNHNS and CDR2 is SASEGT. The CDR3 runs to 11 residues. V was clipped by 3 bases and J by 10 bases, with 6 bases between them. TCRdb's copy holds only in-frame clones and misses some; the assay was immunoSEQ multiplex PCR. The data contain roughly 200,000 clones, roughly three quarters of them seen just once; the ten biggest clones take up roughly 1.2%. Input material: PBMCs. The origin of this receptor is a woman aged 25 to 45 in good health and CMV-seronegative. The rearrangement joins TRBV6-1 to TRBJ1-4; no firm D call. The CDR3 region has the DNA TGTGCCAGCAGTGACTCCAGAAAACTGTTTTTT. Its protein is CASSDSRKLFF.